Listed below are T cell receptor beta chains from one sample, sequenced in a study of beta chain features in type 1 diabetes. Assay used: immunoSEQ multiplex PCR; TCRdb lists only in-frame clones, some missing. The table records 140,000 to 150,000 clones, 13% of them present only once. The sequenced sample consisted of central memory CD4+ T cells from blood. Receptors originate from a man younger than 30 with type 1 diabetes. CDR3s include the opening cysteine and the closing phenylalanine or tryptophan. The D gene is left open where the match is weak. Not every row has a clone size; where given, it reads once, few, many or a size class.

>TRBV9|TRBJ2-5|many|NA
CASSDDTRRYF
TGTGCCAGCAGCGACGACACAAGGAGGTACTTC
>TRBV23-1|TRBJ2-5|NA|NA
CASSQFNISGEETQYF
TGCGCCAGCAGTCAATTTAACATTTCAGGGGAAGAGACCCAGTACTTC
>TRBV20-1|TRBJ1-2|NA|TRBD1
CSASTGAGYTF
TGCAGTGCTAGTACAGGGGCTGGCTACACCTTC
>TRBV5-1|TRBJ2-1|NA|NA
CASSWLGANNEQFF
TGCGCCAGCAGCTGGCTTGGGGCTAACAATGAGCAGTTCTTC
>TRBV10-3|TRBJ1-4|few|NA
CAISESGTEKLFF
TGTGCCATCAGTGAGAGTGGGACTGAAAAACTGTTTTTT
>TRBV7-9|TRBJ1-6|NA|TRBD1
CASSFVGTGINSPLHF
TGTGCCAGCAGCTTTGTTGGGACAGGGATTAATTCACCCCTCCACTTT
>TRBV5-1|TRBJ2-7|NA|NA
CASSLGQEFYEQYF
TGCGCCAGCAGCTTGGGGCAGGAATTCTACGAGCAGTACTTC
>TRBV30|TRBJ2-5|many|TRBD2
CAWIPQRGRQTQYF
TGTGCCTGGATTCCGCAGCGGGGGCGTCAGACCCAGTACTTC
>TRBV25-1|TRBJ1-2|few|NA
CASREYTRNGYTF
TGTGCCAGCAGGGAATATACGCGTAATGGCTACACCTTC
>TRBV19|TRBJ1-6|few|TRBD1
CASSGRGQNSPLHF
TGTGCCAGTAGTGGTAGGGGACAGAATTCACCCCTCCACTTT
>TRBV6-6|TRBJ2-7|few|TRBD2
CAADPSGRSYEQYF
TGTGCCGCAGACCCTAGCGGGAGGTCCTACGAGCAGTACTTC
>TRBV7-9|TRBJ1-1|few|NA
CASSTNEERNTEAFF
TGTGCCAGCAGCACCAATGAAGAGCGGAACACTGAAGCTTTCTTT
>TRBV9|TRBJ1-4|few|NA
CASSRTATNEKLFF
TGTGCCAGCAGCCGGACGGCAACTAATGAAAAACTGTTTTTT
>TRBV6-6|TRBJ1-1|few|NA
CASSYSGGGPEAFF
TGTGCCAGCAGTTACTCAGGAGGAGGCCCTGAAGCTTTCTTT
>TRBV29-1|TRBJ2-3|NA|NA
CSVALSTDTQYF
TGCAGCGTAGCACTTAGCACAGATACGCAGTATTTT
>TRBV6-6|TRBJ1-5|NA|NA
CASSYWGSNQPQHF
TGTGCCAGCAGTTATTGGGGGAGCAATCAGCCCCAGCATTTT
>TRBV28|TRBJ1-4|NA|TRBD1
CASFRQGNEKLFF
TGTGCCAGCTTCCGACAGGGGAATGAAAAACTGTTTTTT
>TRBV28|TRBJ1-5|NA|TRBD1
CASSRSGGRNQPQHF
TGTGCCAGCAGTCGATCAGGGGGCAGGAATCAGCCCCAGCATTTT
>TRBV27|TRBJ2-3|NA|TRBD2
CASSPTSGGGTDTQYF
TGTGCCAGCAGTCCGACTAGCGGGGGGGGCACAGATACGCAGTATTTT
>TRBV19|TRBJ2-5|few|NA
CASSDTYQETQYF
TGTGCCAGTAGTGATACGTACCAAGAGACCCAGTACTTC
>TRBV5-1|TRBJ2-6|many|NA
CASSSLAKGSGANVLTF
TGCGCCAGCAGCTCGCTAGCAAAGGGCTCTGGGGCCAACGTCCTGACTTTC
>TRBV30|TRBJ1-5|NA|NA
CAWSLDSNQPQHF
TGTGCCTGGAGTCTCGATTCTAATCAGCCCCAGCATTTT
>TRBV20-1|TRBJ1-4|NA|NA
CSAREMEKLFF
TGCAGTGCTAGAGAAATGGAAAAACTGTTTTTT
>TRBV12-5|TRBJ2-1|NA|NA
CASGYRRGTDSYNEQFF
TGTGCTAGTGGTTATCGTCGGGGGACAGACTCCTACAATGAGCAGTTCTTC
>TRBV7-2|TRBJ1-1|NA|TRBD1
CASSLATGESTEAFF
TGTGCCAGCAGCTTAGCGACAGGGGAGAGCACTGAAGCTTTCTTT
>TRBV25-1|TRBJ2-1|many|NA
CASSDYNEQFF
TGTGCCAGCAGTGATTATAATGAGCAGTTCTTC
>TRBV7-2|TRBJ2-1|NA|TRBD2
CASSSSGGPINEQFF
TGTGCCAGCAGTTCTAGCGGGGGGCCAATAAATGAGCAGTTCTTC
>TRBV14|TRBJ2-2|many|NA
CASSQGTDTGELFF
TGTGCCAGCAGCCAAGGGACTGACACCGGGGAGCTGTTTTTT
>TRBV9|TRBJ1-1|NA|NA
CASSVDRANTEAFF
TGTGCCAGCAGCGTAGACAGGGCGAACACTGAAGCTTTCTTT
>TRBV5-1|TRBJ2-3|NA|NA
CASSLGEPTDTQYF
TGCGCCAGCAGCTTGGGGGAACCTACAGATACGCAGTATTTT
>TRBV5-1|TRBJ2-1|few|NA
CASSLGPLGLQFF
TGCGCCAGCAGCTTGGGCCCTTTGGGGTTGCAGTTCTTC
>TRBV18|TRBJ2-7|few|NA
CASSPSLEAARDEQYF
TGTGCCAGCTCACCGAGCCTTGAGGCGGCGAGGGACGAGCAGTACTTC
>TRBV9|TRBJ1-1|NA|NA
CASSVEVDTEAFF
TGTGCCAGCAGCGTAGAAGTGGACACTGAAGCTTTCTTT
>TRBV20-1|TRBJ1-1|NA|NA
CSAVQGTEAFF
TGCAGTGCTGTGCAGGGGACTGAAGCTTTCTTT
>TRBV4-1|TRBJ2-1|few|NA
CASSQGWRSSYNEQFF
TGCGCCAGCAGCCAAGGTTGGAGGAGCTCCTACAATGAGCAGTTCTTC
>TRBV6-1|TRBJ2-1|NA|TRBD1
CASSKGTGGYNEQFF
TGTGCCAGCAGTAAAGGGACAGGAGGGTACAATGAGCAGTTCTTC
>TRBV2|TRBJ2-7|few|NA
CASSEGTLGAYEQYF
TGTGCCAGCAGTGAAGGGACCTTGGGAGCCTACGAGCAGTACTTC
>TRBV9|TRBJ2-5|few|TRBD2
CASSPSTSGGTETQYF
TGTGCCAGCAGCCCCTCGACTAGCGGGGGGACAGAGACCCAGTACTTC
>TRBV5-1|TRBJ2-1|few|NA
CASSLAGAGSYNEQFF
TGCGCCAGCAGCTTGGCCGGTGCGGGCTCCTACAATGAGCAGTTCTTC
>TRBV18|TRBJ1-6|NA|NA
CASSSTGSNSPLHF
TGTGCCAGCTCATCCACAGGAAGTAATTCACCCCTCCACTTT
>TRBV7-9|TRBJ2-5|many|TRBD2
CASSPRLAYETQYF
TGTGCCAGCAGCCCTAGACTAGCATACGAGACCCAGTACTTC
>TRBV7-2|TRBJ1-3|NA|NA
CASSWVQGGNTIYF
TGTGCCAGCAGCTGGGTACAGGGAGGAAACACCATATATTTT
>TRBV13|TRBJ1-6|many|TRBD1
CASSTRLNRDSHNSPLHF
TGTGCCAGCAGCACTCGACTAAACCGGGACAGCCATAATTCACCCCTCCACTTT